This T cell receptor (beta chain) was found in a study of blood T cell repertoires in COVID-19. The wider study: The origin of the acute and convalescent COVID-19 samples was the United States, Italy and Spain. T cells, B-cell-depleted T cells, or PBMCs provided the cDNA or gDNA that served as material.

As processed by the authors: Estimated nucleated cell counts came from reference gene primer amplification. Measured with immunoSEQ multiplex PCR; TCRdb has only the in-frame clones, and not every one. The V and J calls and clone size are taken from that table; D and trimming were inferred from the DNA. The sample has around 160,000 clones; around four fifths are singletons. V gave up 4 bases and J gave up 4 bases; unmatched junction bases: 10. Looked up from germline, CDR1 is SGDLS and CDR2 is YYNGEE. The CDR3 runs 17 residues. This receptor was identified in a human donor in a cohort sampled during active COVID-19. The chain carries TRBV9 and TRBJ2-3, with TRBD1 matching 12 bases. The sequenced material came from peripheral blood. In DNA, the CDR3 is TGTGCCAGCAGCCCCCGAGCCGGGACAGGGGGCTCAGATACGCAGTATTTT. Protein sequence: CASSPRAGTGGSDTQYF. Complete variable domain (other parts from reference TRBV9 and TRBJ2-3): DSGVTQTPKHLITATGQRVTLRCSPRSGDLSVYWYQQSLDQGLQFLIQYYNGEERAKGNILERFSAQQFPDLHSELNLSSLELGDSALYFCASSPRAGTGGSDTQYFGPGTRLTVL.